This T cell receptor beta chain was retrieved from a study of shared clonotypes between healthy human individuals. The CDR3 sequence is 17 residues long. V was clipped by 4 bases and J by 2 bases, with 19 bases between them. Germline V CDR1 and CDR2: SGHKS, YYEKEE (reference sequence). Genomic DNA from each subset was divided evenly over several immunoSEQ plates. In the original workflow: Filtering differed, since immunoSEQ gave only junction sequences and no quality scores. This table comes from immunoSEQ multiplex PCR, and its TCRdb copy is limited to in-frame clones, with some not included. V and J calls and clone size are those listed in that table; D and trimming were worked out from the DNA. Of some 700,000 clones listed, roughly 87% were seen once; the top ten hold 30% to 35%. Those who donated, Caucasian adults without exception, all lived in Nashville, Tennessee.

The sample comprised memory CD8+ T cells from PBMCs. Subset: CD45RO+ cells pooled with CCR7-negative TemRA cells. This receptor was obtained from a man younger than 30 in good health. Some clones in this sample may be carry-over from other donors' samples. The gene calls are TRBV5-5 and TRBJ1-5; weak D call: TRBD1 (6 bases). The CDR3 sequence is CASSLGRTDRGNQPQHF. The CDR3 nucleotides read TGTGCCAGCAGCCTAGGGCGGACAGACCGAGGCAATCAGCCCCAGCATTTT. Based on the CDR3 plus reference TRBV5-5 and TRBJ1-5, the full variable domain is DAGVTQSPTHLIKTRGQQVTLRCSPISGHKSVSWYQQVLGQGPQFIFQYYEKEERGRGNFPDRFSARQFPNYSSELNVNALLLGDSALYLCASSLGRTDRGNQPQHFGDGTRLSIL.